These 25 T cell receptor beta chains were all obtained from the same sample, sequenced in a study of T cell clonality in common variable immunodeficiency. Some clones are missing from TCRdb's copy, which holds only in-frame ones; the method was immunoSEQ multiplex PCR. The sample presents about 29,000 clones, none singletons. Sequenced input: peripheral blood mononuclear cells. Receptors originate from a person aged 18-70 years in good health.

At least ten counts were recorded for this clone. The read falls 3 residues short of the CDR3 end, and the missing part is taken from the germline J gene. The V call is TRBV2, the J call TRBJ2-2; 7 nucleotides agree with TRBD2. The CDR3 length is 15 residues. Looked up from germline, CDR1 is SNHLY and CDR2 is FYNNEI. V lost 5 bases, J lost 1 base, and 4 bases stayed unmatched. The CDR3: CASSSQRENTGELFF. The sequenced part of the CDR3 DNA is TGTGCCAGCAGTTCCCAGCGGGAGAACACCGGGGAG. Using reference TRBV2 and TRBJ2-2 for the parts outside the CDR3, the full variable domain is EPEVTQTPSHQVTQMGQEVILRCVPISNHLYFYWYRQILGQKVEFLVSFYNNEISEKSEIFDDQFSVERPDGSNFTLKIRSTKLEDSAMYFCASSSQRENTGELFFGEGSRLTVL.

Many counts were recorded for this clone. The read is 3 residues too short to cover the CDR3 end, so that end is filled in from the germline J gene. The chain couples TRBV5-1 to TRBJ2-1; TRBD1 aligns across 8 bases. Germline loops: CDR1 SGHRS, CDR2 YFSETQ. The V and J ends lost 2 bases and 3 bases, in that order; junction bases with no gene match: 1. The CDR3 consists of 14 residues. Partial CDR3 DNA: TGCGCCAGCAGCTTTACAGGGGGCTACAATGAG. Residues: CASSFTGGYNE. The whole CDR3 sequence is CASSFTGGYNEQFF.

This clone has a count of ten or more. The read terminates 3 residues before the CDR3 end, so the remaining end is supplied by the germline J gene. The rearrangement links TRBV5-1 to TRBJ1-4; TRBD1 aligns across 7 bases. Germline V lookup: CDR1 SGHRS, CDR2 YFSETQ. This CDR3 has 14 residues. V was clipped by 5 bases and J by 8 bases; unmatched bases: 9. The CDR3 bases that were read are TGCGCCAGCAGAACCGGGACAGTCGAAGAAAAA. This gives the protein CASRTGTVEEK. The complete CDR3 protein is CASRTGTVEEKLFF.

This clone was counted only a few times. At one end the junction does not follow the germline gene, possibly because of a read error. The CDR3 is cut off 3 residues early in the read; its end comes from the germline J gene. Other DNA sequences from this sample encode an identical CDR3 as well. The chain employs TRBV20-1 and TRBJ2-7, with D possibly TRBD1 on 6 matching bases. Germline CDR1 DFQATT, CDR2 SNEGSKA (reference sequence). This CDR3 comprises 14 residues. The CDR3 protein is CSARDVRGKDEQYF. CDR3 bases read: TGCAGTGCTCGAGATGTCAGGGGTAAGGACGAG.

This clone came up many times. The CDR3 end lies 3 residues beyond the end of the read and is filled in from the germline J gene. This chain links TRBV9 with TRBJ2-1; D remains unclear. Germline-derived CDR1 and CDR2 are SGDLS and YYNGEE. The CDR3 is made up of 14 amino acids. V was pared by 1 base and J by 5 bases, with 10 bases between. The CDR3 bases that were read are TGTGCCAGCAGCGTACAACTTACGAACAATGAG. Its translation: CASSVQLTNNE. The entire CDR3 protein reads CASSVQLTNNEQFF. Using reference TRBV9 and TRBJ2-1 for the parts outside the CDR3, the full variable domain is DSGVTQTPKHLITATGQRVTLRCSPRSGDLSVYWYQQSLDQGLQFLIQYYNGEERAKGNILERFSAQQFPDLHSELNLSSLELGDSALYFCASSVQLTNNEQFFGPGTRLTVL.

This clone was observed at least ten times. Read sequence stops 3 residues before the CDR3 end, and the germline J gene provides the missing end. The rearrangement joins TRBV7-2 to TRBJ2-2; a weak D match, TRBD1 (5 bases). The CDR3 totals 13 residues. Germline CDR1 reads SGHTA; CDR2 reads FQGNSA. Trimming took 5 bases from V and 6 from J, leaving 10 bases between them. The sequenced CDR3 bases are TGTGCCAGCAGCGCAGGGATTTCCGGGGAG. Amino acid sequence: CASSAGISGE. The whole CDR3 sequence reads CASSAGISGELFF.

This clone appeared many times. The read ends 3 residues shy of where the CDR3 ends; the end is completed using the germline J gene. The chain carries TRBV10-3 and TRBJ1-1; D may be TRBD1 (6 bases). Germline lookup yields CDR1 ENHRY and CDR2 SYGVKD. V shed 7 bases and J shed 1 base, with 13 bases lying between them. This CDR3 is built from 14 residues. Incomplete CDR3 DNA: TGTGCCATCACCCAGGACAGCAAGAACACTGAA. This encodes CAITQDSKNTE. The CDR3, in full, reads CAITQDSKNTEAFF.

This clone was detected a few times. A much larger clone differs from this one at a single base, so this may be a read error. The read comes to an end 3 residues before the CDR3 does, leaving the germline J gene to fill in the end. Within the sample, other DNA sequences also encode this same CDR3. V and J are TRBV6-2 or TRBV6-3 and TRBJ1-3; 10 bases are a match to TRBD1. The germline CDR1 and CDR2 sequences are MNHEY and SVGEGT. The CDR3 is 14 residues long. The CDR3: CASRTGGSGNTIYF. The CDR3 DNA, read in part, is TGTGCCAGCAGGACAGGGGGCTCTGGAAACACA.

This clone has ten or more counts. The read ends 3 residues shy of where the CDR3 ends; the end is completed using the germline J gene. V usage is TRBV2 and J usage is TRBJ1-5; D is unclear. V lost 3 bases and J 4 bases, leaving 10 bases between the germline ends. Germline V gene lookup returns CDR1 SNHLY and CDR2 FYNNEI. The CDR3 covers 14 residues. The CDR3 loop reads CASSERVGNQPQHF. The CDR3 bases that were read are TGTGCCAGCAGTGAGAGGGTTGGGAATCAGCCC.

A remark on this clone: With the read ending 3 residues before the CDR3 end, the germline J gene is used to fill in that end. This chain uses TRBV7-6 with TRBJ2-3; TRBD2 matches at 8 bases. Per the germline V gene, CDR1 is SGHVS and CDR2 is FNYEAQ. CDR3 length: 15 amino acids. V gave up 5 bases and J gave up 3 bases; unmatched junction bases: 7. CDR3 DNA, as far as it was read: TGTGCCAGCAGCCTGGCGGGGGGCATAACAGATACG. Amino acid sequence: CASSLAGGITDT. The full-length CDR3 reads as CASSLAGGITDTQYF.

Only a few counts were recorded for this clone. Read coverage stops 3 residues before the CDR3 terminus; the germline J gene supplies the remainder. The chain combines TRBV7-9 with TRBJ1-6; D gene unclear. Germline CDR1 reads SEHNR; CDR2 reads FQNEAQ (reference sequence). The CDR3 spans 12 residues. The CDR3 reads CASSHELATLHF. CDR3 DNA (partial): TGTGCCAGCAGCCACGAACTAGCGACC.

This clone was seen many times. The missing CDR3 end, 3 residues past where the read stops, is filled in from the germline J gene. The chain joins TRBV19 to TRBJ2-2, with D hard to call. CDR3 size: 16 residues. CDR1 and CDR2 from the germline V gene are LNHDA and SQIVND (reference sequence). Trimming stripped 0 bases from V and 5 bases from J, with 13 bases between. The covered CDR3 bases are TGTGCCAGTAGTATAGATGGGCTGTCTTGGACCGGGGAG. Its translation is CASSIDGLSWTGE. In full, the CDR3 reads CASSIDGLSWTGELFF.

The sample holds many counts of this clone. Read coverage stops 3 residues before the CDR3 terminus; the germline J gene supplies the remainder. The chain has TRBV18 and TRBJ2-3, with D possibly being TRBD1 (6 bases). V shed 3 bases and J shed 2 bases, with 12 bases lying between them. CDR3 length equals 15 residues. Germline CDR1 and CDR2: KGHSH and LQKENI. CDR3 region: CASSPPDRYTDTQYF. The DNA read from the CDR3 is TGTGCCAGCTCACCGCCTGACAGGTACACAGATACG. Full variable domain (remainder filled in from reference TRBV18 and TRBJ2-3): NAGVMQNPRHLVRRRGQEARLRCSPMKGHSHVYWYRQLPEEGLKFMVYLQKENIIDESGMPKERFSAEFPKEGPSILRIQQVVRGDSAAYFCASSPPDRYTDTQYFGPGTRLTVL.

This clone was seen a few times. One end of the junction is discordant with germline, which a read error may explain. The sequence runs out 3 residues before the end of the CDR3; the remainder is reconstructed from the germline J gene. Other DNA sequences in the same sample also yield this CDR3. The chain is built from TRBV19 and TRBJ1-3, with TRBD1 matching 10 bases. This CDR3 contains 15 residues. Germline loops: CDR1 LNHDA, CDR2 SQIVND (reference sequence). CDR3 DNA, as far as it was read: TGTGCCTGTTCGACAGGGGGCTTCTCTGGAAACACT. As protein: CACSTGGFSGNT. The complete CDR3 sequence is CACSTGGFSGNTIYF.

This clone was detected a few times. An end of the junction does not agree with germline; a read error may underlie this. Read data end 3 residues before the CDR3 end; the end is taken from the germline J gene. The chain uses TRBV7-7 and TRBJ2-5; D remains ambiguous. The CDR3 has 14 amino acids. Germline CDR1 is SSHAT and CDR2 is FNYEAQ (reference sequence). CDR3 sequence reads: CASSFSPGQETQYF. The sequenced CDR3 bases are TGTGCTAGCAGCTTTTCCCCAGGACAAGAGACC.

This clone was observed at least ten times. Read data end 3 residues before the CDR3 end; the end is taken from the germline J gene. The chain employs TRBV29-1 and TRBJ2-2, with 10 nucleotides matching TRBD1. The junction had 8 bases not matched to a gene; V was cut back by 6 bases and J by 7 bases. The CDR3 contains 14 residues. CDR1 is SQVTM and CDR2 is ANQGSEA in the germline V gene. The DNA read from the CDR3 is TGCAGCGTGGCCTCGGGACAGGGGAACGGGGAG. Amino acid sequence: CSVASGQGNGE. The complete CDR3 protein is CSVASGQGNGELFF.

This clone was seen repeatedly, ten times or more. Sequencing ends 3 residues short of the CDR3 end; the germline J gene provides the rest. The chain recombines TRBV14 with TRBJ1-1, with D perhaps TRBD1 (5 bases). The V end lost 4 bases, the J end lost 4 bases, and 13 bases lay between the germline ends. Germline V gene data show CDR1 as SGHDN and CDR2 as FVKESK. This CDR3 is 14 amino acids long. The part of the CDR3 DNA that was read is TGTGCCAGCAGCCCTACCGTGGGGGGCACTGAA. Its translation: CASSPTVGGTE. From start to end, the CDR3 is CASSPTVGGTEAFF.

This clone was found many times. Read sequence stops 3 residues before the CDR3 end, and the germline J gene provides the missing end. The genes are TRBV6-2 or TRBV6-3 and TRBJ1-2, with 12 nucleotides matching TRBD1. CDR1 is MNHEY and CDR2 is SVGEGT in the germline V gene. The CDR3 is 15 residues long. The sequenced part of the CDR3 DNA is TGTGCCAGCAGGCCCCCGGGACAGGGGGCAAGAGGC. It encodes CASRPPGQGARG. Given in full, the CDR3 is CASRPPGQGARGYTF.

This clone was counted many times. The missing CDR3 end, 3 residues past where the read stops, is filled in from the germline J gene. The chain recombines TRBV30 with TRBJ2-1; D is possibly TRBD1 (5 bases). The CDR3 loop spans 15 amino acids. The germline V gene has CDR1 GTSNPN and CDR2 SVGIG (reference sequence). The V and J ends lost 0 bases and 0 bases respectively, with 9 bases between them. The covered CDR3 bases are TGTGCCTGGAGTGTCCAGGGTTTCTCCTACAATGAG. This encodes CAWSVQGFSYNE. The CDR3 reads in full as CAWSVQGFSYNEQFF.

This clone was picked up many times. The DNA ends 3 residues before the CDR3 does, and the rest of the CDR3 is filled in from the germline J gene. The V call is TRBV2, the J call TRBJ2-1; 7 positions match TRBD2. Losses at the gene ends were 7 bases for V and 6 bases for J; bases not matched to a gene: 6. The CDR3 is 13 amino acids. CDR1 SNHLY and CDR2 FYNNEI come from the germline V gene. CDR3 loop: CASKGGSGNEQFF. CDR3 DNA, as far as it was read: TGTGCCAGCAAGGGCGGGAGTGGCAATGAG.

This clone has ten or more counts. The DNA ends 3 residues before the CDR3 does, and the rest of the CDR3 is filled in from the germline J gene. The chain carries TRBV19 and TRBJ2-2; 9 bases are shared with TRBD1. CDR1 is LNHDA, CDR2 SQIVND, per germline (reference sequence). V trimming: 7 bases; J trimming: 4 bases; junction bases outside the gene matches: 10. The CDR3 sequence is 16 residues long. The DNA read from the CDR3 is TGTGCCAGTATCCGAACCGGGACAGGGTTCACCGGGGAG. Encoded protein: CASIRTGTGFTGE. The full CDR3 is CASIRTGTGFTGELFF.

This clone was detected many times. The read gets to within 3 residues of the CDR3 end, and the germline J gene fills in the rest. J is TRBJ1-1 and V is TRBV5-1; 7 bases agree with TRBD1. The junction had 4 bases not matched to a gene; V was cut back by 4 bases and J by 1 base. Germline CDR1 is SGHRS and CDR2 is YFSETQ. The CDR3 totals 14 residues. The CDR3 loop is CASSPSGGNTEAFF. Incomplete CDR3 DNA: TGCGCCAGCAGCCCCTCAGGGGGGAACACTGAA.

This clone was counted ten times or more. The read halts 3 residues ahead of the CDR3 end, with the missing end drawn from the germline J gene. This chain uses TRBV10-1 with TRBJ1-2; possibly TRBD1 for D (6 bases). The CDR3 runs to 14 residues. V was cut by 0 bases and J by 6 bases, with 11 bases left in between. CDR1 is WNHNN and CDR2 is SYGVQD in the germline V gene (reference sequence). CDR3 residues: CASSESRGGDGYTF. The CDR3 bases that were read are TGCGCCAGCAGTGAGTCCAGGGGAGGGGATGGC.

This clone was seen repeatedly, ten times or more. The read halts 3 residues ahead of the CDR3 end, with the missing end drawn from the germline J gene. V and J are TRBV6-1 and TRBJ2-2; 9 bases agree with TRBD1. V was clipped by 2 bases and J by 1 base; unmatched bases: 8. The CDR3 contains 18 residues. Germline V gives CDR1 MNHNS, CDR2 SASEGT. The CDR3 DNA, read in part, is TGTGCCAGCAGTGAAAAAACAGGGGGCAATTTGAACACCGGGGAG. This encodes CASSEKTGGNLNTGE. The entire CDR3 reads CASSEKTGGNLNTGELFF.

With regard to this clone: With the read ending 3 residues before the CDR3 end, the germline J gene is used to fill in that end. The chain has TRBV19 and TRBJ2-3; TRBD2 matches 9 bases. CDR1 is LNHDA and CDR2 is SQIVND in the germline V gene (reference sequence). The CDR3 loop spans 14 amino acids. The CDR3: CASRAGGPRETQYF. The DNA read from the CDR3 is TGTGCCAGTAGGGCGGGAGGGCCTAGGGAGACG.